These 13 T cell receptor beta chains came from one sample sequenced in a study of blood T cell repertoires in COVID-19. Sequencing was performed with immunoSEQ multiplex PCR; in TCRdb, only in-frame clones are kept and a portion is missing. The sample lists around 110,000 clones; roughly nine tenths were seen once. Sample: peripheral blood. The receptors derive from a human donor with active COVID-19. The donor label of this sample is uncertain.

The chain carries TRBV5-1 and TRBJ1-1, with D possibly being TRBD1 (5 bases). With 0 bases removed from V and 4 bases from J, the gap between germline ends came to 13 bases. Germline CDR1 SGHRS, CDR2 YFSETQ. CDR3 length: 15 residues. CDR3 in DNA: TGCGCCAGCAGCTTGGCCCCGGGGGTTAGCACTGAAGCTTTCTTT. This encodes CASSLAPGVSTEAFF.

In DNA form, the CDR3 reads TGTGCCAGCAGCGAGGGGGCCAGGAGGACAAACTATGGCTACACCTTC. Translating it yields CASSEGARRTNYGYTF. The rearrangement links TRBV9 to TRBJ1-2; 7 nucleotides line up with TRBD1. Germline V gives CDR1 SGDLS, CDR2 YYNGEE. The CDR3 covers 16 residues. Unmatched junction bases numbered 10, after V lost 3 bases and J lost 2 bases.

This clone appeared once. The rearrangement uses TRBV7-2 and TRBJ2-1; TRBD2 matches 7 bases. With V trimmed by 0 bases and J by 8 bases, 4 bases remained unmatched. This CDR3 contains 14 residues. Germline assignment: CDR1 SGHTA and CDR2 FQGNSA. CDR3 DNA: TGTGCCAGCAGCTTAGCGGGGGGGTTTGATGAGCAGTTCTTC. Its translation is CASSLAGGFDEQFF.

This chain joins TRBV6-5 and TRBJ1-3; the D is unclear. Germline V lookup: CDR1 MNHEY, CDR2 SVGAGI. V lost 5 bases and J 0 bases, leaving 11 bases between the germline ends. The CDR3 has 15 residues. CDR3 nucleotides: TGTGCCAGCAGTCCCGATCGGTCCTCTGGAAACACCATATATTTT. Protein product: CASSPDRSSGNTIYF.

J is TRBJ1-4 and V is TRBV18; TRBD1 is a possible D gene (5 bases). V was pared by 1 base and J by 0 bases, with 12 bases between. The CDR3 totals 17 residues. In germline, CDR1 is KGHSH, CDR2 LQKENI. In DNA form, the CDR3 reads TGTGCCAGCTCACCACGTCAGGGAGGGGCAACTAATGAAAAACTGTTTTTT. It yields the protein CASSPRQGGATNEKLFF.

The chain employs TRBV30 and TRBJ2-3; 11 bases map to TRBD1. In germline, CDR1 is GTSNPN, CDR2 SVGIG (reference sequence). The CDR3 totals 14 residues. The V segment lost 3 bases and the J segment 3 bases; nucleotides outside the gene matches: 2. CDR3 DNA sequence: TGTGCCTGGAGAGGACAGGGGGCGACAGATACGCAGTATTTT. Its protein is CAWRGQGATDTQYF.

The chain is built from TRBV4-3 and TRBJ2-1; 7 positions match TRBD1. The germline V gene encodes CDR1 LGHNA and CDR2 YSLEER. The CDR3 is made up of 12 amino acids. V shed 3 bases, J shed 10 bases, and the junction held 3 bases outside the gene matches. Written as DNA, the CDR3 is TGCGCCAGCAGCCAGGAACAGGGGGAGCAGTTCTTC. Its protein is CASSQEQGEQFF.

The CDR3 is CASSLAPGQGAAEQYF. CDR3 nucleotides: TGTGCCAGCAGCTTAGCGCCGGGACAGGGGGCGGCAGAGCAGTACTTC. This rearrangement joins TRBV7-8 to TRBJ2-7, with TRBD1 matching 12 bases. Trimming at V came to 0 bases and at J to 7 bases, leaving 7 bases not matched to a gene. The CDR3 sequence is 16 residues long. Germline CDR1 and CDR2: SGHVS and FQNEAQ.

V gene TRBV6-2 or TRBV6-3 combines with J gene TRBJ2-6; tentative D call: TRBD1 (6 bases). There are 16 residues in the CDR3. Germline CDR1 and CDR2: MNHEY and SVGEGT. V lost 4 bases and J lost 4, with 14 bases in between. CDR3 sequence: CASSFPRGAGANVLTF. CDR3 coding DNA: TGTGCCAGCAGTTTCCCCAGGGGTGCCGGGGCCAACGTCCTGACTTTC.

This chain uses TRBV30 with TRBJ2-3; no reliable D call. V lost 1 base and J lost 1, with 15 bases in between. The germline CDR1 and CDR2 sequences are GTSNPN and SVGIG (reference sequence). The CDR3 length is 16 residues. Here the CDR3 reads CAWSGIVDGGTDTQYF. The DNA for the CDR3 is TGTGCCTGGAGTGGCATAGTTGACGGAGGCACAGATACGCAGTATTTT.

The rearrangement uses TRBV5-4 and TRBJ1-2; D is unresolved. The germline CDR1 and CDR2 sequences are SGHNT and YYREEE (reference sequence). Trimming removed 4 bases from V and 8 bases from J, with 15 bases in between. This CDR3 comprises 13 residues. DNA of the CDR3: TGTGCCAGCAGCGATTGGGTAGGGAGGGGCTACACCTTC. It codes for CASSDWVGRGYTF.

This clone was seen only once. The gene calls are TRBV28 and TRBJ1-5, with 11 bases fitting TRBD1. CDR1 is MDHEN and CDR2 is SYDVKM in the germline V gene. The length of the CDR3 is 15 residues. The V segment lost 6 bases and the J segment 5 bases; nucleotides outside the gene matches: 6. The CDR3 loop reads CASRDRGRLDQPQHF. The CDR3 DNA follows: TGTGCCAGCAGGGACAGGGGGCGACTGGATCAGCCCCAGCATTTT.

This chain joins TRBV25-1 and TRBJ1-2, with 8 positions matching TRBD1. The CDR3 runs to 16 residues. The junction had 9 bases not matched to a gene; V was cut back by 1 base and J by 5 bases. The V gene's germline CDR1 is MGHDK and CDR2 SYGVNS. The CDR3 DNA sequence: TGTGCCAGCAGTGAATGGCCGGACAGGGCGGGATATGGCTACACCTTC. This sequence encodes CASSEWPDRAGYGYTF.